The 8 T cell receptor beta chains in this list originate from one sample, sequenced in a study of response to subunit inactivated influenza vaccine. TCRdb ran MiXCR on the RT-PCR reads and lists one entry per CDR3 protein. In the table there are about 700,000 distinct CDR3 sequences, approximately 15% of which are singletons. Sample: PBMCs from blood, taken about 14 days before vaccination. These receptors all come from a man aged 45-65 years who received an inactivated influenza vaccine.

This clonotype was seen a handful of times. CDR3 DNA: TGCAGCGTTGGGGGGTTCGGGCTCCGCGGGGCGCTCTACGAGCAGTACTTC. Its protein product is CSVGGFGLRGALYEQYF. This sequence joins TRBV29-1 and TRBJ2-7; tentatively, D is TRBD2 (6 bases). CDR1 is SQVTM and CDR2 is ANQGSEA in the germline V gene. V was clipped by 4 bases and J by 3 bases, with 25 bases between them. This CDR3 is built from 17 residues.

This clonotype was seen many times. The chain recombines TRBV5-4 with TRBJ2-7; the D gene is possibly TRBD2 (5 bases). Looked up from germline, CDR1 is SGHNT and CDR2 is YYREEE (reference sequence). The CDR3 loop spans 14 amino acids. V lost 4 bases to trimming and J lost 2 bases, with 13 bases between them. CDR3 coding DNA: TGTGCCAGCAGCCCGGAGGCGCAGACCTACGAGCAGTACTTC. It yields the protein CASSPEAQTYEQYF.

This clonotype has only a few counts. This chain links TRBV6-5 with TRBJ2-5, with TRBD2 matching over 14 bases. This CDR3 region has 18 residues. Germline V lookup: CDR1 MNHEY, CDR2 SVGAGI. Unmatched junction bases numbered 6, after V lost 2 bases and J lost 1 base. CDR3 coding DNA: TGTGCCAGCAGTTACCGCGGGGGGACTAGCGGGGGCCAAGAGACCCAGTACTTC. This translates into CASSYRGGTSGGQETQYF.

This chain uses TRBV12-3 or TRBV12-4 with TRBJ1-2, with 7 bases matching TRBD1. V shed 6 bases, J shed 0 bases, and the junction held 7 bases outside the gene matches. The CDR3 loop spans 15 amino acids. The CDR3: CASRETGITNYGYTF. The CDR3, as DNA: TGTGCCAGCAGGGAGACAGGGATTACTAACTATGGCTACACCTTC.

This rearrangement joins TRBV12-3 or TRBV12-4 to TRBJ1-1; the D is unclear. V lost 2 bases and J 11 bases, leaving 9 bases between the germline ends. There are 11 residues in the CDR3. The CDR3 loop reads CASSLSQIAFF. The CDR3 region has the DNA TGTGCCAGCAGTTTATCTCAGATTGCTTTCTTT.

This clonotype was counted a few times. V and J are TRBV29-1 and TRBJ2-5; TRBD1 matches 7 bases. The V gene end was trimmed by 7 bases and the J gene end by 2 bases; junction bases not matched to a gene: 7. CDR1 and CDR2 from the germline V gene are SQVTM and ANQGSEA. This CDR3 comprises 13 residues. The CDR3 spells CSAQGQRQETQYF. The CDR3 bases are TGCAGCGCACAGGGACAGAGACAAGAGACCCAGTACTTC.

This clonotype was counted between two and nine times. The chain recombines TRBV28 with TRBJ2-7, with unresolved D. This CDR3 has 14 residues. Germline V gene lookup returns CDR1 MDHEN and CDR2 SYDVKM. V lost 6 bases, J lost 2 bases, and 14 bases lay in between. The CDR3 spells CASSLGIETYEQYF. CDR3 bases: TGTGCCAGCAGCCTCGGAATTGAGACCTACGAGCAGTACTTC.

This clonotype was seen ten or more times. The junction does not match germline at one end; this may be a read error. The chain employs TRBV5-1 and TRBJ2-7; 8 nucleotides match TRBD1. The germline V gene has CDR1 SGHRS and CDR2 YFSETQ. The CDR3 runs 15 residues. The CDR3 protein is CASSLGQGGTYEQYF. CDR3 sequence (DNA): TGTGCCAGCAGCTTAGGACAGGGAGGTACCTACGAGCAGTACTTC.